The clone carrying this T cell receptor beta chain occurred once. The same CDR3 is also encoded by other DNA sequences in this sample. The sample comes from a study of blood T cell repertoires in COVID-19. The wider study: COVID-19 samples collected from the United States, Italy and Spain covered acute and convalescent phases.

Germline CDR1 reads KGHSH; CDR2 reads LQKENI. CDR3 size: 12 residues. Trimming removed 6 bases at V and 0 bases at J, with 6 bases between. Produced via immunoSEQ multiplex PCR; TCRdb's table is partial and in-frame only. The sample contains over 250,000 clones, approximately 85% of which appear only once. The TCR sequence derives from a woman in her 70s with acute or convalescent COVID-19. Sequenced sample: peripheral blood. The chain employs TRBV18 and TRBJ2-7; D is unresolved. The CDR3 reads CASSLSSYEQYF. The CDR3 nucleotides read TGTGCCAGCTCGCTCAGCTCCTACGAGCAGTACTTC.